This T cell receptor (beta chain) was captured by sequencing in a study of CD8 T cells in ankylosing spondylitis. Study results and caveats: Reportedly, significant enrichment of disease-linked clones occurred in matched ankylosing spondylitis synovial fluid. Reactive arthritis synovial fluid and blood were previously reported to contain some motif variants. About eight highly homologous variants made up a TCR beta motif that seemed to typify ankylosing spondylitis blood.

Library preparation for TCR beta used quantitative 5'-RACE with molecular barcodes. TCRdb reprocessed the 5' RACE reads with MiXCR, giving one entry per CDR3 protein. The table shows roughly 130,000 distinct CDR3 sequences, with roughly 13% occurring only once. This CDR3 is built from 13 residues. Germline CDR1 reads MNHNS; CDR2 reads SASEGT. The V and J ends lost 6 bases and 4 bases, in that order; junction bases with no gene match: 3. This clonotype was detected a few times. What it binds is not known. This chain uses TRBV6-1 with TRBJ2-5; 9 bases line up with TRBD1. The source material was blood, either unsorted or a sorted T cell fraction (not recorded which). The sequence was obtained from a female donor with ankylosing spondylitis or in good health (not recorded which). The CDR3 DNA reads TGTGCCAGCAGGCAGGACAGGGGAGAGACCCAGTACTTC. This codes for CASRQDRGETQYF.